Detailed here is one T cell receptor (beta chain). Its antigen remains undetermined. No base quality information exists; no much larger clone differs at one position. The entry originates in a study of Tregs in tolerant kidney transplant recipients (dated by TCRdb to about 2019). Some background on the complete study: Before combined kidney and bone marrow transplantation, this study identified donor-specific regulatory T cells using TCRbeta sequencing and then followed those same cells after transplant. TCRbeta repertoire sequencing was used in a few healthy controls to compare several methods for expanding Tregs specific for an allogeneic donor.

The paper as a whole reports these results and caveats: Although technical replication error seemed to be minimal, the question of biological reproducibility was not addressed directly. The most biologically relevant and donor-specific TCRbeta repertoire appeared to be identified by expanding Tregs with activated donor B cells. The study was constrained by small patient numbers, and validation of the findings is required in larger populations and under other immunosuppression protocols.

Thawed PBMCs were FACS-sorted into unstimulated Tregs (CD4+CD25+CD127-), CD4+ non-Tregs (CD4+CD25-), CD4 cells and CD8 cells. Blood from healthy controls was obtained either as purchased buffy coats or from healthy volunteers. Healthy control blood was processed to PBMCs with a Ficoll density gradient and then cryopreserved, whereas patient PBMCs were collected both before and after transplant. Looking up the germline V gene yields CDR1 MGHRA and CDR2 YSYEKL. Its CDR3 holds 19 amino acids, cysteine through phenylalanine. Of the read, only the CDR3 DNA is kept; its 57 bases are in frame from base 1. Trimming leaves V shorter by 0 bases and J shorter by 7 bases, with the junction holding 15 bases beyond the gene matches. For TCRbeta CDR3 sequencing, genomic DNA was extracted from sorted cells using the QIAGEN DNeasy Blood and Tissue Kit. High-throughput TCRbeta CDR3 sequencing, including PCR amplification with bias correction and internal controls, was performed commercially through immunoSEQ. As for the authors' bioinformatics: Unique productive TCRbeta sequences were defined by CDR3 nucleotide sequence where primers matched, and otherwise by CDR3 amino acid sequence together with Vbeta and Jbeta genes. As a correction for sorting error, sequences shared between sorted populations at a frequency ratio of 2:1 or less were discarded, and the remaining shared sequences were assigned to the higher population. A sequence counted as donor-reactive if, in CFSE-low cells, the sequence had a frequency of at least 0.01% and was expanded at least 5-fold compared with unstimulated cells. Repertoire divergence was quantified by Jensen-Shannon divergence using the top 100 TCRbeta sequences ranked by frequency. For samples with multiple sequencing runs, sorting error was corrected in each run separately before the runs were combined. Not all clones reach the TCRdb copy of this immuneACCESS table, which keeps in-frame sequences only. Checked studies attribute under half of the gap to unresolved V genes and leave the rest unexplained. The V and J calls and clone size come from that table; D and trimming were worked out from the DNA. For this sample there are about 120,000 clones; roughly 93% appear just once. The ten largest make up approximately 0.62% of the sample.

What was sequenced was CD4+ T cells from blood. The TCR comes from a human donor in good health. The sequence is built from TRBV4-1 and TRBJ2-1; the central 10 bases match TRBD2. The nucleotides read TGCGCCAGCAGCCAAGATAGTCTAGCGGGAGCAAGATTGTGGAATGAGCAGTTCTTC. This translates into CASSQDSLAGARLWNEQFF.